Below, 24 T cell receptor beta chains from the same sample are listed, as sequenced in a study of T-cell memory formation after mild COVID-19. TCRdb independently ran MiXCR on the 5' RACE reads; one entry per CDR3 protein. Of 550,000 to 600,000 distinct CDR3 sequences listed, about 20% are singletons. The sample taken for sequencing was PBMCs or a T cell subset sorted from them (not recorded which). The receptor set was obtained from an adult woman who had mild COVID-19 (a few samples of this study predate the infection). Cell type and time point are not known.

This clonotype was counted ten times or more. This chain joins TRBV6-2 or TRBV6-3 and TRBJ1-1, with D maybe TRBD1 (5 bases). The length of the CDR3 is 13 residues. Trimming took off 2 bases at V and 5 bases at J, with 9 bases between the two ends. CDR1 and CDR2 from the germline V gene are MNHEY and SVGEGT. CDR3 sequence (DNA): TGTGCCAGCAGTTACGAGGGGAGGACTGAAGCTTTCTTT. It yields the protein CASSYEGRTEAFF.

This clonotype was found many times. V and J are TRBV9 and TRBJ2-3, with 7 bases identical to TRBD2. This CDR3 has 16 amino acids. Germline CDR1 SGDLS, CDR2 YYNGEE. The V segment lost 3 bases and the J segment 0 bases; nucleotides outside the gene matches: 7. The CDR3 nucleotides read TGTGCCAGCAGCGAGACCTCGGGGGGAAGCACAGATACGCAGTATTTT. Protein sequence: CASSETSGGSTDTQYF.

This clonotype occurred a few times. The V call is TRBV10-1, the J call TRBJ2-3; D is tentatively TRBD1 or TRBD2 (5 bases each). This CDR3 has 15 amino acids. Germline CDR1 and CDR2: WNHNN and SYGVQD (reference sequence). V gave up 9 bases and J gave up 10 bases, with 26 bases separating them. CDR3: CARSRGPIKPSPQYF. The CDR3 DNA reads TGCGCCAGGAGCCGGGGACCCATTAAACCCAGCCCGCAGTATTTT.

The rearrangement links TRBV20-1 to TRBJ2-7; either TRBD1 or TRBD2 may supply D (5 bases each). V was pared by 1 base and J by 4 bases, with 17 bases between. The CDR3 is 15 residues long. Germline lookup yields CDR1 DFQATT and CDR2 SNEGSKA (reference sequence). CDR3 amino acids: CSARAEGPYPYEQYF. The CDR3, as DNA: TGCAGTGCTAGAGCCGAGGGACCTTACCCATACGAGCAGTACTTC.

In its sample, this clonotype was seen once. This chain uses TRBV12-3 or TRBV12-4 with TRBJ2-5, with TRBD1 as a possible D gene (6 bases). Trimming removed 5 bases at V and 5 bases at J, with 18 bases between. The CDR3 is made up of 15 amino acids. CDR3 nucleotides: TGTGCCAGCAGTCTAACGGGACATAGGGGGGAGACCCAGTACTTC. Amino acid sequence: CASSLTGHRGETQYF.

This clonotype was found a few times. The J gene is TRBJ2-7, the V gene TRBV5-1; 9 bases line up with TRBD2. This CDR3 is 14 amino acids long. The V segment lost 2 bases and the J segment 2 bases; nucleotides outside the gene matches: 2. The germline gives CDR1 SGHRS, CDR2 YFSETQ. For the CDR3, the DNA is TGCGCCAGCAGCTTCTCTAGCGGGGCCTACGAGCAGTACTTC. Encoded protein: CASSFSSGAYEQYF.

This CDR3 is CATSRDLRSGANVLTF. Written as DNA, the CDR3 is TGTGCCACCAGCAGAGATCTCAGGTCTGGGGCCAACGTCCTGACTTTC. The chain is built from TRBV15 and TRBJ2-6; the D is unclear. Germline assignment: CDR1 LNHNV and CDR2 YYDKDF (reference sequence). V gave up 0 bases and J gave up 1 base, with 7 bases separating them. The CDR3 loop spans 16 amino acids.

This chain uses TRBV20-1 with TRBJ1-5, with 7 bases identical to TRBD1. The CDR3 totals 16 residues. Germline loops: CDR1 DFQATT, CDR2 SNEGSKA (reference sequence). V was pared by 0 bases and J by 6 bases, with 11 bases of the junction left unmatched. The CDR3, as DNA: TGCAGTGCTAGAGATATTGACAGGGTGGGGGGTCAGCCCCAGCATTTT. This codes for CSARDIDRVGGQPQHF.

The J gene is TRBJ1-4, the V gene TRBV13; 7 nucleotides agree with TRBD1. Germline-derived CDR1 and CDR2 are PRHDT and FYEKMQ (reference sequence). CDR3 size: 12 residues. V shed 0 bases and J 15 bases; nucleotides not matched to a gene: 4. The DNA of the CDR3 is TGTGCCAGCAGCTTAGGCCCGGACAGGTTGTTTTTT. The encoded protein is CASSLGPDRLFF.

V usage is TRBV7-8 and J usage is TRBJ1-4, with 7 bases identical to TRBD1. V lost 2 bases, J lost 4 bases, and 7 bases stayed unmatched. The CDR3 spans 16 residues. Per the germline V gene, CDR1 is SGHVS and CDR2 is FQNEAQ. Here the CDR3 reads CASSLSFGTDNEKLFF. In DNA, the CDR3 is TGTGCCAGCAGCTTATCTTTCGGGACAGATAATGAAAAACTGTTTTTT. The variable domain in full, with the rest retrieved from reference TRBV7-8 and TRBJ1-4, is GAGVSQSPRYKVAKRGQDVALRCDPISGHVSLFWYQQALGQGPEFLTYFQNEAQLDKSGLPSDRFFAERPEGSVSTLKIQRTQQEDSAVYLCASSLSFGTDNEKLFFGSGTQLSVL.

This chain links TRBV28 with TRBJ2-1; D is unclear. Per germline, CDR1 MDHEN and CDR2 SYDVKM. V shed 5 bases and J shed 7 bases, with 15 bases lying between them. There are 14 residues in the CDR3. The CDR3 loop reads CASSLQAGRNEQFF. In DNA form, the CDR3 reads TGTGCCAGCAGTCTCCAGGCTGGACGTAATGAGCAGTTCTTC.

In its sample, this clonotype was seen many times. An end of the junction differs from the germline gene, which may be a read error. This sequence joins TRBV5-1 and TRBJ1-5, with 8 bases aligning to TRBD1. Germline V lookup: CDR1 SGHRS, CDR2 YFSETQ. CDR3 length: 14 amino acids. This chain's CDR3 is CASSLGQGSQPQHF. CDR3 in DNA: TGTGCCAGCAGCCTAGGACAGGGAAGTCAGCCCCAGCATTTT.

The V call is TRBV14, the J call TRBJ2-3, with D possibly TRBD2 on 6 matching bases. CDR1 SGHDN and CDR2 FVKESK come from the germline V gene. This CDR3 has 16 amino acids. V lost 4 bases, J lost 1 base, and 15 bases lay in between. CDR3 region: CASSPLLGRRTDTQYF. In nucleotides, the CDR3 is TGTGCCAGCAGCCCCCTCTTGGGGAGGCGCACAGATACGCAGTATTTT.

The gene calls are TRBV7-8 and TRBJ2-7; D tentatively fits TRBD1 or TRBD2 (5 bases each). With 4 bases removed from V and 9 bases from J, the gap between germline ends came to 25 bases. The CDR3 length is 16 residues. Germline V gene data show CDR1 as SGHVS and CDR2 as FQNEAQ. CDR3 in amino acids: CASSSKGRAYESRQYF. The CDR3, as DNA: TGTGCCAGCAGCTCCAAGGGGAGAGCCTACGAGTCTAGGCAGTACTTC.

The chain couples TRBV21-1 to TRBJ1-2; TRBD1 was called by the table and not checked on the DNA. TRBV21-1 is deemed a pseudogene. The CDR3 length is 15 residues. CDR3 nucleotide sequence: TGTGCCAGCAGCAAACCAGAGGGCGGGGCGGATGGCTACACCTTC. Translating it yields CASSKPEGGADGYTF.

This clonotype was seen a handful of times. This chain uses TRBV4-2 with TRBJ1-3; the D is unclear. With 1 base removed from V and 2 bases from J, the gap between germline ends came to 6 bases. This CDR3 contains 14 residues. Germline loops: CDR1 LGHNA, CDR2 YNFKEQ. The chain's CDR3 is CASSQVAAGNTIYF. CDR3 nucleotides: TGTGCCAGCAGCCAAGTGGCGGCTGGAAACACCATATATTTT.

In this sample, this clonotype turned up a few times. The V call is TRBV18, the J call TRBJ2-6; D remains ambiguous. Germline V CDR1 and CDR2: KGHSH, LQKENI. The V gene lost 6 bases and the J gene lost 2 bases, with 8 bases spanning the gap. The CDR3 covers 14 residues. This CDR3 reads CASSPSAGANVLTF. CDR3 nucleotide sequence: TGTGCCAGCTCTCCGAGCGCTGGGGCCAACGTCCTGACTTTC.

This clonotype was seen only a few times. The chain couples TRBV7-8 to TRBJ1-2; 8 bases fit TRBD1. This CDR3 is built from 17 residues. The V segment lost 5 bases and the J segment 5 bases; nucleotides outside the gene matches: 16. CDR1 is SGHVS and CDR2 is FQNEAQ in the germline V gene. The CDR3 reads CASSRGQGKSGGYGYTF. The CDR3 DNA reads TGTGCCAGCAGCAGAGGACAGGGCAAATCAGGAGGGTATGGCTACACCTTC. Combining the CDR3 with reference TRBV7-8 and TRBJ1-2 gives the whole variable domain GAGVSQSPRYKVAKRGQDVALRCDPISGHVSLFWYQQALGQGPEFLTYFQNEAQLDKSGLPSDRFFAERPEGSVSTLKIQRTQQEDSAVYLCASSRGQGKSGGYGYTFGSGTRLTVV.

This clonotype showed up many times. This sequence joins TRBV2 and TRBJ2-7; D not certain. Trimming pared 6 bases from V and 3 bases from J, leaving 12 bases between. CDR3 length: 13 amino acids. Germline CDR1 is SNHLY and CDR2 is FYNNEI. The CDR3 protein is CASSLSPSYEQYF. Written as DNA, the CDR3 is TGTGCCAGCAGCCTGTCTCCCAGCTACGAGCAGTACTTC.

This rearrangement joins TRBV4-1 to TRBJ2-1; D remains ambiguous. This CDR3 is built from 14 residues. Germline-derived CDR1 and CDR2 are MGHRA and YSYEKL. The V and J ends lost 2 bases and 9 bases respectively, with 14 bases between them. The CDR3 bases are TGCGCCAGCAGCCAACTCAATTCATATGGTGAGCAGTTCTTC. Its translation is CASSQLNSYGEQFF.

This clonotype was detected a few times. This chain joins TRBV7-2 and TRBJ2-5; 12 bases fit TRBD2. Germline CDR1 and CDR2: SGHTA and FQGNSA. With V trimmed by 5 bases and J by 5 bases, 9 bases remained unmatched. The CDR3 extends over 16 amino acids. The CDR3 protein is CASSPTRLAGEETQYF. CDR3 coding DNA: TGTGCCAGCAGCCCAACCCGACTAGCGGGAGAGGAGACCCAGTACTTC.

In this sample, this clonotype turned up a few times. The DNA of the CDR3 is TGTGCCAGCAGCATACCCGGGATAGCGAAAGAGACCCAGTACTTC. Its translation: CASSIPGIAKETQYF. This rearrangement joins TRBV6-6 to TRBJ2-5, with D perhaps TRBD2 (5 bases). With 6 bases removed from V and 3 bases from J, the gap between germline ends came to 17 bases. This CDR3 has 15 amino acids. Germline values: CDR1 MNHNY, CDR2 SVGAGI (reference sequence).

The chain has TRBV6-5 and TRBJ1-4; D unresolved. Germline V CDR1 and CDR2: MNHEY, SVGAGI. With 0 bases removed from V and 2 bases from J, the gap between germline ends came to 7 bases. The CDR3 sequence is 15 residues long. The CDR3 loop is CASSYSTATNEKLFF. DNA of the CDR3: TGTGCCAGCAGTTACTCGACGGCTACTAATGAAAAACTGTTTTTT.

The CDR3 nucleotides are TGCGCCAGCAGCCAAGATGGGGTCGGGGGCTACACCTTC. It codes for CASSQDGVGGYTF. The chain couples TRBV4-1 to TRBJ1-2; no definite D call. Germline CDR1 reads MGHRA; CDR2 reads YSYEKL. V was trimmed by 0 bases and J by 8 bases, leaving 10 bases between them. This CDR3 has 13 amino acids.